The rows below give T cell receptor beta chains drawn from one sample of a study of regulatory T cells in long-lasting Graves disease. TCRdb processed the multiplex PCR reads anew with MiXCR; each CDR3 protein has one entry. This table has 400,000 to 600,000 distinct CDR3 sequences, around a fifth appearing once. Sample: peripheral blood mononuclear cells (PBMCs), taken when the disease was refractory, from a patient treated with antithyroid drugs. Receptors were obtained from a female donor with Graves disease. CDR3s include the opening cysteine and the closing phenylalanine or tryptophan. The order of the fields is CDR3 DNA, CDR3 protein, clone size, D gene, V gene, CDR3 length, J gene. The D gene is left open where the match is weak. A clone size is listed for some rows: how often the clone was seen (once, few, many), or a class if it is expanded.

TGTGCCAGCAGTTTCGGTACCGACAGACCCCTCCACTTT,CASSFGTDRPLHF,many,NA,TRBV12-3/TRBV12-4,13,TRBJ1-6
TGTGCCAGCAGACGAAACGGGGAAGAGCAGTTCTTC,CASRRNGEEQFF,once,NA,TRBV11-1,12,TRBJ2-1
TGTGCCAGCAGCAAGGGCGGTTTCTGGCAGCCCCAGCATTTT,CASSKGGFWQPQHF,many,NA,TRBV13,14,TRBJ1-5
TGTGCCAGCAGCTTAGCCAGACAGTTTTTGGTCGGGGCCTACGAGCAGTACTTC,CASSLARQFLVGAYEQYF,many,NA,TRBV7-8,18,TRBJ2-7
TGTGCCAGCAGTTTAGAGGCGATAGCGGCAAGACTGAACACCGGGGAGCTGTTTTTT,CASSLEAIAARLNTGELFF,many,NA,TRBV12-3/TRBV12-4,19,TRBJ2-2
TGTGCCAGCAGCCCAGGGGAGGTGAGCACTGAAGCTTTCTTT,CASSPGEVSTEAFF,NA,NA,TRBV3-1,14,TRBJ1-1
TGCGCCACCTACTCCGGACAGCCTTATGGCTACACCTTC,CATYSGQPYGYTF,few,NA,TRBV10-2,13,TRBJ1-2
TGTGCCAGTAGTCACGGGGCCACCTCCTACAATGAGCAGTTCTTC,CASSHGATSYNEQFF,NA,NA,TRBV19,15,TRBJ2-1
TGTGCCAGCAGCCAAGAGGTAGGGACAGATGAAAAACTGTTTTTT,CASSQEVGTDEKLFF,NA,TRBD1,TRBV4-2,15,TRBJ1-4
TGTGCCAGCAGCTCGGGGCCAGGGTCCTACTCTGGAAACACCATATATTTT,CASSSGPGSYSGNTIYF,NA,NA,TRBV11-2,17,TRBJ1-3
TGCAGCGTCGCCCACGCAAGCGGTCACCCCCAGCATTTT,CSVAHASGHPQHF,NA,NA,TRBV29-1,13,TRBJ1-5
TGTGCCACCAGCAGGGACAGGGGTAGCTCCTATAATTCACCCCTCCACTTT,CATSRDRGSSYNSPLHF,many,TRBD1,TRBV15,17,TRBJ1-6
TGTGCCAGCAGCCCAAAGACAGGACTACCTGGGGCCAACGTCCTGACTTTC,CASSPKTGLPGANVLTF,many,NA,TRBV12-3/TRBV12-4,17,TRBJ2-6
TGTGCTAGTGGACGAGGGGGGATGAACACTGAAGCTTTCTTT,CASGRGGMNTEAFF,many,NA,TRBV12-5,14,TRBJ1-1
TGTGCCAGCAGCTCCCGTCGTAAAAACTATGGCTACACCTTC,CASSSRRKNYGYTF,NA,NA,TRBV7-4,14,TRBJ1-2
TGTGCCTGGAGGGGGGGGTTGTTGGAGACCCAGTACTTC,CAWRGGLLETQYF,NA,TRBD2,TRBV30,13,TRBJ2-5
TGTGCCAGCAGCCAAGATCGGGCAAGCGTAGGGGAAAAACTGTTTTTT,CASSQDRASVGEKLFF,few,NA,TRBV14,16,TRBJ1-4
TGTGCCTCCAACCCCCCTTGGTACGAGCAGTACTTC,CASNPPWYEQYF,NA,NA,TRBV6-2/TRBV6-3,12,TRBJ2-7
TGTGCCAGCAGCTTTCTGCGGGGGACACAAGAGACCCAGTACTTC,CASSFLRGTQETQYF,NA,NA,TRBV7-2,15,TRBJ2-5
TGTGCCAGCAGTTTAAGAGGGATAGGGGCCAACGTCCTGACTTTC,CASSLRGIGANVLTF,NA,NA,TRBV28,15,TRBJ2-6
TGTGCCAGCAGTGAAACTAGCGGGAGGCCCCAAGAGACCCAGTACTTC,CASSETSGRPQETQYF,NA,TRBD2,TRBV25-1,16,TRBJ2-5
TGTGCCAGCAGTTTCGGACAGGGGAGCAATCAGCCCCAGCATTTT,CASSFGQGSNQPQHF,many,TRBD1,TRBV6-5,15,TRBJ1-5
TGCAGTGCTATCCCACTAGCGGGGGGGCCGAGTTACAATGAGCAGTTCTTC,CSAIPLAGGPSYNEQFF,NA,TRBD2,TRBV20-1,17,TRBJ2-1
TGCGCCAGCAGCCTGCACTTAGGGGCCAATCAGCCCCAGCATTTT,CASSLHLGANQPQHF,NA,NA,TRBV4-1,15,TRBJ1-5
TGTGCCAGCACCTCGGGACCGCCTAATCAGCCCCAGCATTTT,CASTSGPPNQPQHF,NA,NA,TRBV28,14,TRBJ1-5
TGTGCCATCAGTGAGCACGGTACCCCTCAAAACTGTGGCTACACCTTC,CAISEHGTPQNCGYTF,NA,NA,TRBV10-3,16,TRBJ1-2
TGTGCCAGCAGCCAAGCGGGGATGCAGTACTTC,CASSQAGMQYF,few,NA,TRBV3-1,11,TRBJ2-7
TGTGCCAGCGCCAAGGACTTTCCTCTTGGCTACACCTTC,CASAKDFPLGYTF,many,NA,TRBV12-3/TRBV12-4,13,TRBJ1-2
TGTGCCAGCACCCGACAGGGGAACACTGAAGCTTTCTTT,CASTRQGNTEAFF,many,TRBD1,TRBV12-3/TRBV12-4,13,TRBJ1-1
TGTGCCAGCAGCTACACGGGACTCCCGGGAGAGACCCAGTACTTC,CASSYTGLPGETQYF,many,NA,TRBV5-6,15,TRBJ2-5
TGTGCCAGCAGTCTTCACGAACCAAGGACAGGGGCTAGCACAGATACGCAGTATTTT,CASSLHEPRTGASTDTQYF,NA,TRBD1,TRBV27,19,TRBJ2-3
TGTGCCAGTAGTACCCCGAGGGACGAGCAGTACTTC,CASSTPRDEQYF,NA,NA,TRBV19,12,TRBJ2-7
TGCGCCAGCAGCTTCTCTAAACTAGCGGGAGTGTCCTACGAGCAGTACTTC,CASSFSKLAGVSYEQYF,NA,TRBD2,TRBV5-1,17,TRBJ2-7
TGTGCCATCAGTGAGCGGGACGCCAGATCTGGAAACACCATATATTTT,CAISERDARSGNTIYF,few,NA,TRBV10-3,16,TRBJ1-3
TGTGCCAGCAGCCTATGGGAGGGGGGAAACACTGAAGCTTTCTTT,CASSLWEGGNTEAFF,NA,NA,TRBV7-8,15,TRBJ1-1
TGTGCCAGCCGGGGGGTAGCGGGGGTTAACACCGGGGAGCTGTTTTTT,CASRGVAGVNTGELFF,many,TRBD2,TRBV2,16,TRBJ2-2
TGCAGTGCTATACCCGGGACTGGTAGTACCTACGAGCAGTACTTC,CSAIPGTGSTYEQYF,few,NA,TRBV20-1,15,TRBJ2-7
TGTGCCAGCAGTAGACCTGAATGGGACACTGAAGCTTTCTTT,CASSRPEWDTEAFF,few,NA,TRBV25-1,14,TRBJ1-1
TGTGCCAGTACCCGAAGGGGGGCCAATCAGCCCCAGCATTTT,CASTRRGANQPQHF,NA,NA,TRBV19,14,TRBJ1-5
TGTGCCAGCAGGCGGGGTAATGCTGAAGCTTTCTTT,CASRRGNAEAFF,few,NA,TRBV28,12,TRBJ1-1
TGTGCCAGCAGCCAACAGGGCACGAACACTGAAGCTTTCTTT,CASSQQGTNTEAFF,many,NA,TRBV3-1,14,TRBJ1-1
TGTGCCAGTAGTGGTGAGACAGGACCACTCGGGAGTTTCTTT,CASSGETGPLGSFF,many,NA,TRBV19,14,TRBJ1-1
TGTGCCAGCAGCGCGGCGACAGGGGCGATCGGCGAGCAGTACTTC,CASSAATGAIGEQYF,NA,TRBD1,TRBV9,15,TRBJ2-7
TGTGCCACTCAGGGTCCGATCGGGAACACTGAAGCTTTCTTT,CATQGPIGNTEAFF,many,NA,TRBV28,14,TRBJ1-1
TGTGCCAGCAGAAGGCCCCCTAACTATGGCTACACCTTC,CASRRPPNYGYTF,many,NA,TRBV28,13,TRBJ1-2
TGTGCCAGCAGTTTCGGGACAGTTGGACAGCCCCAGCATTTT,CASSFGTVGQPQHF,many,TRBD1,TRBV28,14,TRBJ1-5
TGTGCCACCAGTGACCCAAGCCTAGCGGGAGATTCCCGGGGGGGAGAGACCCAGTACTTC,CATSDPSLAGDSRGGETQYF,many,TRBD2,TRBV24-1,20,TRBJ2-5
TGTGCCAGTGGGACCCAACCCCAGCATTTT,CASGTQPQHF,few,NA,TRBV19,10,TRBJ1-5
TGTGCCAGCAGCTGGGGACAAGTCACCGGGGAGCTGTTTTTT,CASSWGQVTGELFF,NA,NA,TRBV14,14,TRBJ2-2
TGTGCCAGCAGCTGGACCGCCTTCGGGATAGCCAAAAACATTCAGTACTTC,CASSWTAFGIAKNIQYF,few,NA,TRBV7-9,17,TRBJ2-4
TGTGCCAGCAGCCACAGGGGGTTTGGGGAGACCCAGTACTTC,CASSHRGFGETQYF,NA,TRBD1,TRBV14,14,TRBJ2-5
TGTGCCACCAGCAGACCCTCTAGGGAGGGGCCGCGGTATTTT,CATSRPSREGPRYF,NA,TRBD2,TRBV15,14,TRBJ2-3
TGTGCCAGCAGCTTGCCTCCCCTCGAGGAGACCCAGTACTTC,CASSLPPLEETQYF,many,NA,TRBV5-5,14,TRBJ2-5